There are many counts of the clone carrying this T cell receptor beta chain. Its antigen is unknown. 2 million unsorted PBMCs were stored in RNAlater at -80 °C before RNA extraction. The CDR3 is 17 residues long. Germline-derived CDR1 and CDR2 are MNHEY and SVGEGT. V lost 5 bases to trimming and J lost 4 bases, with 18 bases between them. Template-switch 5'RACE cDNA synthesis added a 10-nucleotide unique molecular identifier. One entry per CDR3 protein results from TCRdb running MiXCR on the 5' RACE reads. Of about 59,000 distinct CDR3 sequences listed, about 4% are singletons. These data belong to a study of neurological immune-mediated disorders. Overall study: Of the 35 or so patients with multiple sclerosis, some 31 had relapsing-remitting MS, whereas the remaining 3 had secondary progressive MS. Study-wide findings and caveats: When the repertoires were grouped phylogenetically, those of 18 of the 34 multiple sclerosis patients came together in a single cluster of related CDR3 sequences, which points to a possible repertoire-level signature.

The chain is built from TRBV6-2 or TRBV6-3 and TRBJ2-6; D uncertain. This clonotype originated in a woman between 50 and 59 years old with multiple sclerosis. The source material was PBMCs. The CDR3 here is CASSQPRTPRGANVLTF. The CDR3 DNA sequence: TGTGCCAGCAGTCAACCTCGGACCCCCCGAGGGGCCAACGTCCTGACTTTC.